This paragraph covers one TCR beta chain sequence. These data belong to a study of blood T cell repertoires in COVID-19. Turning to the study itself: The United States, Italy and Spain provided the acute and convalescent COVID-19 samples.

Source study methods: Amplification of reference gene primers provided the estimated nucleated cell counts. Libraries were prepared by immunoSEQ multiplex PCR; TCRdb keeps only in-frame clonotypes and omits some of them. Clone size and the V and J calls come from that table; the DNA yielded D and trimming. The sample shows about 69,000 clones, approximately 80% of them seen only once. The CDR3 has 14 residues. The germline gives CDR1 LGHDT, CDR2 YNNKEL (reference sequence). V was pared by 4 bases and J by 3 bases, with 10 bases between. This TCR was recovered from a woman older than 75 with acute or convalescent COVID-19. The sequenced sample was peripheral blood. V and J are TRBV3-1 (or the pseudogene TRBV3-2) and TRBJ1-5, with D perhaps TRBD1 (5 bases). CDR3 sequence (DNA): TGTGCCAGCAGCCCGGGAGGGGACAATCAGCCCCAGCATTTT. Protein sequence: CASSPGGDNQPQHF.